This TCR beta chain comes out of a study of blood T cell repertoires in COVID-19. Study-level information: Acute-phase and convalescent COVID-19 samples originated in the United States, Italy and Spain. PBMCs, B-cell-depleted T cells, or T cells were the source of the cDNA or gDNA that made up the material.

In its sample, this clone was seen a few times. V was clipped by 4 bases and J by 5 bases; unmatched bases: 9. Looked up from germline, CDR1 is SGDLS and CDR2 is YYNGEE. The CDR3 consists of 16 residues. In the original analysis: Counts of nucleated cells, estimated from reference gene primer amplification, were obtained. Clones were sequenced by immunoSEQ multiplex PCR, and TCRdb holds only the in-frame ones, with some missing. V and J calls and clone size are as listed in that table; D and trimming were resolved from the DNA. The sample lists approximately 190,000 clones; 80% to 90% were seen once. This chain uses TRBV9 with TRBJ2-5, with 12 bases aligning to TRBD2. This TCR was recovered from a human donor in a cohort sampled during active COVID-19. The sequenced sample consisted of peripheral blood. The CDR3 protein is CASSTTGLAGGETQYF. DNA of the CDR3: TGTGCCAGCAGCACGACGGGGCTAGCGGGAGGGGAGACCCAGTACTTC.